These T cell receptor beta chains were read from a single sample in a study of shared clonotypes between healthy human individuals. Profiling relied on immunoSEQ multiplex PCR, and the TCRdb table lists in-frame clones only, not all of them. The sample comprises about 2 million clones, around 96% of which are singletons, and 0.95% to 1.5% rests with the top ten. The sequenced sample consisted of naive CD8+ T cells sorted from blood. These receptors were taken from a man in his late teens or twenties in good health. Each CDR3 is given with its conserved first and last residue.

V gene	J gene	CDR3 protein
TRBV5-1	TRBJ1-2	CASSARTGDGYTF
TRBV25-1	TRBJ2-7	CASSEGLAGGSYEQYF
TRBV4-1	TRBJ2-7	CASSQDSQYEQYF
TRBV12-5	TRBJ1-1	CASAPGQGLNTEAFF
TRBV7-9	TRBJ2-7	CASSLAGQGAYEQYF
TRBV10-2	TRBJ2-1	CASSDPSGNEQFF
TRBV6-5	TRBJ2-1	CASSYLSWGSPNEQFF
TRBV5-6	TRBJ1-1	CASSLVGQDLEAFF
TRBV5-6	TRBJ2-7	CASSVSYQGRLTYEQYF
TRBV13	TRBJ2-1	CASSSGLAGGFEQFF
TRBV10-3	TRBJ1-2	CAISYEAGYYGYTF
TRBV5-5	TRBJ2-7	CASSLAVFSDRPTYEQYF
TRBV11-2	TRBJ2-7	CASSLVLAFRHKEEQYF
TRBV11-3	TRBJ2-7	CRGTSGRASYEQYF
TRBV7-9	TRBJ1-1	CASSPATGGVEAFF
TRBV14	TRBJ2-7	CASSPLRQGAYEQYF
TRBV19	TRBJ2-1	CASSIGLGANEQFF
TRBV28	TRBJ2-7	CASSQGVGGEQYF
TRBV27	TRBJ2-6	CASSLGGSGANVLTF
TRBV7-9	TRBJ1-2	CASSLLDLYGYTF
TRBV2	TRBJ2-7	CASRGASDEQYF
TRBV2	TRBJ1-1	CASSGIDRGASRAFF
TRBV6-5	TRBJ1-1	CASSYSYSTVEAFF
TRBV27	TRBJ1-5	CASSLIQGNQPQHF
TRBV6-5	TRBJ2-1	CASSYYSGDNEQFF
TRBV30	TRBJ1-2	CAWSVGFSGNYGYTF
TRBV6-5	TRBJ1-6	CASSYTDGTNSPLHF
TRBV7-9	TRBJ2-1	CASSPTSGGHNEQFF
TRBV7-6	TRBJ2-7	CASSPGTEDLQEQYF
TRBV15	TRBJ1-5	CATSRDWAGGYQPQHF
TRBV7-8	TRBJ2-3	CASSLTGQGTDTQYF
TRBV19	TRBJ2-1	CASSIRGGGGSYNEQFF
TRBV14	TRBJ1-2	CASSPYKTYYGYTF
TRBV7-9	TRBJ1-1	CASSLGSRQNTEAFF
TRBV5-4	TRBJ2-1	CASSATSGSGNEQFF
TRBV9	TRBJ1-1	CASSLSERLENTEAFF
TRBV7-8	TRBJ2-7	CASSLDYEQYF
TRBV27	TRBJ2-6	CASSLPGGNSGANVLTF
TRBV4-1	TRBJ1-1	CASAGGGLEGTEAFF
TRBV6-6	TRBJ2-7	CASSYAGGSYEQYF
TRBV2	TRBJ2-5	CASSAKLAGVWQETQYF
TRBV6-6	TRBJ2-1	CASSFLAGEYNEQFF
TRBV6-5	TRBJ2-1	CATFDDEQFF
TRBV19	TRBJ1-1	CATRLGLNTEAFF
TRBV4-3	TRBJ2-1	CASSPGITNEQFF